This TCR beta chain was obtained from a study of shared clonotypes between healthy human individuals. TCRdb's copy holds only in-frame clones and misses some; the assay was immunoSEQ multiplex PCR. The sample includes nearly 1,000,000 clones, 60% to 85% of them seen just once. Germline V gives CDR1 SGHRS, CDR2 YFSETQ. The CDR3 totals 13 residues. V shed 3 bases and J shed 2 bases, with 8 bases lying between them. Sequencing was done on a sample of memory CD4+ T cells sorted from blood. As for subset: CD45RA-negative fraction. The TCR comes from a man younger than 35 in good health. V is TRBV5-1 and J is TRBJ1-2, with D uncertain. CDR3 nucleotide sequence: TGCGCCAGCAGCTCTCAGGAGAACTATGGCTACACCTTC. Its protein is CASSSQENYGYTF. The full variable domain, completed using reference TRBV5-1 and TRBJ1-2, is KAGVTQTPRYLIKTRGQQVTLSCSPISGHRSVSWYQQTPGQGLQFLFEYFSETQRNKGNFPGRFSGRQFSNSRSEMNVSTLELGDSALYLCASSSQENYGYTFGSGTRLTVV.